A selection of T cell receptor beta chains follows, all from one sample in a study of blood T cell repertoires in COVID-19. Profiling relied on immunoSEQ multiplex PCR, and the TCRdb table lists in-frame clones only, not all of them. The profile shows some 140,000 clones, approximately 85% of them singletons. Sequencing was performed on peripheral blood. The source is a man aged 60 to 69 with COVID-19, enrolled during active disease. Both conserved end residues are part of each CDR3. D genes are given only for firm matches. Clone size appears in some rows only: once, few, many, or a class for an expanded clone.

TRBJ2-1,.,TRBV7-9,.,TGTGCCAGCAGCTATCTAGCAAAGGATGAGCAGTTCTTC,CASSYLAKDEQFF
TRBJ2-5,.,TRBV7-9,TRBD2,TGTGCCAGCAGCTTAGGAGTGCTAGCGGGGGGGCAGGAGACCCAGTACTTC,CASSLGVLAGGQETQYF
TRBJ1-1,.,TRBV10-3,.,TGTGCCATCAGTGAGTCGGGGCAGACGAACACTGAAGCTTTCTTT,CAISESGQTNTEAFF
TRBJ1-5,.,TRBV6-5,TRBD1,TGTGCCAGCAGTTACAAGAGGGGGCATCAGCCCCAGCATTTT,CASSYKRGHQPQHF
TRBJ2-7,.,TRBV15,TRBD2,TGTGCCACCAGCCCCCCCGCGGGGGGCATCAACGAGCAGTACTTC,CATSPPAGGINEQYF
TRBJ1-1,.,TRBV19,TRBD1,TGTGCCAGTCCCTCTCCCGGGACAGGGTCCGCTGAAGCTTTCTTT,CASPSPGTGSAEAFF
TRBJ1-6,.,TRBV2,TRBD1,TGTGCCAGCAACCGACAGGGGGATAATTCACCCCTCCACTTT,CASNRQGDNSPLHF
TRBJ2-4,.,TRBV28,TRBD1,TGTGCCAGCAGTTCGCGACAGGGTGGATTAACCCAAAACATTCAGTACTTC,CASSSRQGGLTQNIQYF
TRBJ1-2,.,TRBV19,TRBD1,TGTGCCAGTAGTGTCGTGACAGGGGTCAATGGCTACACCTTC,CASSVVTGVNGYTF
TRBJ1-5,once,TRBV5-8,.,TGTGCCAGCAGCTTGGGACAGAGTAGCAATCAGCCCCAGCATTTT,CASSLGQSSNQPQHF
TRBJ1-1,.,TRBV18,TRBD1,TGTGCCAGCACCCGGGACAGAAACACTGAAGCTTTCTTT,CASTRDRNTEAFF
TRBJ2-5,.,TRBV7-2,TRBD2,TGTGCCAGCAGGACTAGCGGGGGGGAAGAGACCCAGTACTTC,CASRTSGGEETQYF
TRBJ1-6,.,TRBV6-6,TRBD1,TGTGCCAGCAGTTACCAGGACAGGGACAATTCACCCCTCCACTTT,CASSYQDRDNSPLHF
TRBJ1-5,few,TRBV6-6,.,TGTGCCAGCAGTTACGCCGGGGGCAATCAGCCCCAGCATTTT,CASSYAGGNQPQHF
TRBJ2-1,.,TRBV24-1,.,TGTGCCACCAGTTTCGCGGACAGAGGGGAGTACAATGAGCAGTTCTTC,CATSFADRGEYNEQFF
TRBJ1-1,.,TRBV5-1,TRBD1,TGCGCCAGCAGCCTGGGGACAGCCACACTAGAAGCTTTCTTT,CASSLGTATLEAFF
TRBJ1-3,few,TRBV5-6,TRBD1,TGTGCCAGCAGCGATAACAGGGGTCCCCGGAACACCATATATTTT,CASSDNRGPRNTIYF
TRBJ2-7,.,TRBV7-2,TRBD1,TGTGCCAGCAGCTTACAAGGGGGCGGCGAGCAGTACTTC,CASSLQGGGEQYF
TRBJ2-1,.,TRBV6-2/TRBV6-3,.,TGTGCCAGCAGTATCGTCCAGGGGTACAATGAGCAGTTCTTC,CASSIVQGYNEQFF
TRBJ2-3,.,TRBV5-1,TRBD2,TGCGCCAGCAGCTGGGCCCCGGGACTAGCGGGGGGGATAGATACGCAGTATTTT,CASSWAPGLAGGIDTQYF